A single sample gave rise to the 12 T cell receptor beta chains below, sequenced in a study of blood T cells in healthy people across ages. It was with a sample-barcoded 5' primer and a J-beta primer mix that a second PCR of roughly 7 to 12 cycles was run. TCRdb reprocessed the 5' RACE reads via MiXCR and lists one record per CDR3 protein. The table lists approximately 810,000 distinct CDR3 sequences, around 28% of them singletons. Material for sequencing was blood. The receptors were sampled from a woman of 80 years or more in good health.

In this sample, this clonotype turned up a few times. This rearrangement joins TRBV20-1 to TRBJ2-2; weak D call: TRBD2 (5 bases). Between the trimmed V and J ends, which lost 0 bases and 6 bases, there was a span of 17 bases. This CDR3 is 16 amino acids long. CDR1 and CDR2 (germline): DFQATT, SNEGSKA (reference sequence). CDR3 DNA sequence: TGCAGTGCTAGAGACTTCCCGCGGACTCCACCCGGGGAGCTGTTTTTT. This sequence encodes CSARDFPRTPPGELFF.

V and J are TRBV5-5 and TRBJ1-3; D is ambiguous. The CDR3 totals 15 residues. Trimming took 2 bases from V and 2 from J, leaving 11 bases between them. Germline V gene sequence: CDR1 SGHKS, CDR2 YYEKEE (reference sequence). The CDR3 spells CASSFGVLTGNTIYF. Written as DNA, the CDR3 is TGTGCCAGCAGCTTCGGCGTATTAACTGGAAACACCATATATTTT.

The chain employs TRBV28 and TRBJ2-2; possible D gene TRBD1, 6 bases. The CDR3 totals 15 residues. Trimming pared 7 bases from V and 2 bases from J, leaving 14 bases between. Per germline, CDR1 MDHEN and CDR2 SYDVKM. The CDR3 bases are TGTGCCAGCACCCCTGGGGGCCCCAACACCGGGGAGCTGTTTTTT. This codes for CASTPGGPNTGELFF.

This clonotype has ten or more counts. The chain carries TRBV3-1 and TRBJ2-1, with D perhaps TRBD2 (5 bases). CDR1 LGHDT and CDR2 YNNKEL come from the germline V gene (reference sequence). CDR3 length: 14 residues. Deletions cut 1 base from V and 5 bases from J, with 9 bases between. The DNA of the CDR3 is TGTGCCAGCAGCCAAGCAGGACTCAACAATGAGCAGTTCTTC. Residues: CASSQAGLNNEQFF.

The J gene is TRBJ1-1, the V gene TRBV5-1; D ambiguous. The CDR3 is 15 amino acids. Per germline, CDR1 SGHRS and CDR2 YFSETQ. Trimming cost V 4 bases and J 4 bases, with 17 bases left between them. CDR3 nucleotide sequence: TGCGCCAGCAGCCGACTCGCCAGACCCCCCACTGAAGCTTTCTTT. It is translated as CASSRLARPPTEAFF. Full variable domain (missing parts from reference TRBV5-1 and TRBJ1-1): KAGVTQTPRYLIKTRGQQVTLSCSPISGHRSVSWYQQTPGQGLQFLFEYFSETQRNKGNFPGRFSGRQFSNSRSEMNVSTLELGDSALYLCASSRLARPPTEAFFGQGTRLTVV.

The genes are TRBV4-1 and TRBJ2-4; 7 bases align to TRBD1. The CDR3 has 14 amino acids. Germline assignment: CDR1 MGHRA and CDR2 YSYEKL. V gave up 4 bases and J gave up 1 base; unmatched junction bases: 1. This chain's CDR3 is CASSRGQAKNIQYF. The CDR3 DNA reads TGCGCCAGCAGCCGGGGACAGGCCAAAAACATTCAGTACTTC.

This clonotype was detected ten times or more. This rearrangement joins TRBV24-1 to TRBJ2-5, with TRBD1 identical over 9 bases. Trimming removed 7 bases from V and 5 bases from J; junction bases left unmatched: 10. The CDR3 extends over 15 amino acids. The V gene's germline CDR1 is KGHDR and CDR2 SFDVKD. CDR3 in DNA: TGTGCCACCAGCTCTCCGGGACAGGGATGGGAGACCCAGTACTTC. This translates into CATSSPGQGWETQYF.

This clonotype showed up just a few times. A much larger clone lies a single base off, so this may be a read error. The rearrangement links TRBV20-1 to TRBJ2-1, with TRBD2 as a possible D gene (5 bases). Near its end, the DNA agrees better with TRBJ2-7, so the J call may be wrong. CDR3 size: 12 residues. The germline gives CDR1 DFQATT, CDR2 SNEGSKA (reference sequence). CDR3 bases: TGCAGTGCCTCGGGGATCTACAATGAGCAGTACTTC. It codes for CSASGIYNEQYF.

A single count supports this clonotype. A much more abundant neighbour one base away suggests this may be a read error. V and J are TRBV6-1 and TRBJ1-2; 7 nucleotides agree with TRBD1. Per germline, CDR1 MNHNS and CDR2 SASEGT. There are 13 residues in the CDR3. The CDR3 nucleotides are TGTGCCAGCAGTGTGGGACAGTACTATGGCTGCACCTTC. Amino acid sequence: CASSVGQYYGCTF.

This clonotype was seen many times. V usage is TRBV6-6 and J usage is TRBJ1-1, with D uncertain. Trimming took 4 bases from V and 4 from J, leaving 1 base between them. The CDR3 is 10 residues long. CDR1 and CDR2 from the germline V gene are MNHNY and SVGAGI (reference sequence). CDR3: CASSSTEAFF. DNA of the CDR3: TGTGCCAGCAGTTCCACTGAAGCTTTCTTT.

At least ten counts were recorded for this clonotype. The gene calls are TRBV12-3 or TRBV12-4 and TRBJ2-3; 7 bases agree with TRBD1. The V gene end was trimmed by 3 bases and the J gene end by 4 bases; junction bases not matched to a gene: 10. This CDR3 region has 16 residues. CDR3 amino acids: CASSFPGQAGADTQYF. The CDR3 DNA sequence: TGTGCCAGCAGTTTCCCTGGACAGGCAGGGGCAGATACGCAGTATTTT.

As DNA, the CDR3 is TGTGCCAGCAGTGTAACTGGGTTCGACAATGAGCAGTTCTTC. Amino acids: CASSVTGFDNEQFF. This sequence joins TRBV2 and TRBJ2-1; no definite D call. With 4 bases removed from V and 5 bases from J, the gap between germline ends came to 12 bases. The CDR3 has 14 amino acids. The germline gives CDR1 SNHLY, CDR2 FYNNEI. Complete variable domain (other parts from reference TRBV2 and TRBJ2-1): EPEVTQTPSHQVTQMGQEVILRCVPISNHLYFYWYRQILGQKVEFLVSFYNNEISEKSEIFDDQFSVERPDGSNFTLKIRSTKLEDSAMYFCASSVTGFDNEQFFGPGTRLTVL.